Below, 9 T cell receptor beta chains from the same sample are listed, as sequenced in a study of blood T cells in healthy people across ages. A second PCR, run for about 7 to 11 cycles, used a sample-barcoded 5' primer plus a J-beta primer mix. MiXCR was run by TCRdb on the 5' RACE reads, yielding one entry per CDR3 protein. The sample has approximately 2,000,000 distinct CDR3 sequences; about two fifths are singletons. Source material: blood. The source of these receptors is a human donor in good health.

This chain links TRBV12-3 or TRBV12-4 with TRBJ2-6; no firm D call. This CDR3 spans 14 amino acids. Trimming left V 6 bases short and J 3 bases short, with 9 bases between. The CDR3, as DNA: TGTGCCAGCAGGGGGATTAATGGGGCCAACGTCCTGACTTTC. Translated: CASRGINGANVLTF.

A single count supports this clonotype. This rearrangement joins TRBV5-5 to TRBJ2-1; a possible D gene is TRBD1 (6 bases). Per germline, CDR1 SGHKS and CDR2 YYEKEE (reference sequence). This CDR3 region has 16 residues. Between the trimmed V and J ends, which lost 3 bases and 3 bases, there was a span of 16 bases. The CDR3 spells CASSSLQGTHYNEQFF. The CDR3 coding sequence is TGTGCCAGCAGCTCACTACAGGGAACCCACTACAATGAGCAGTTCTTC.

There are a few counts of this clonotype. The genes are TRBV12-5 and TRBJ2-3; 8 positions agree with TRBD2. J was trimmed by 4 bases and V by 4 bases; bases with no gene match: 7. CDR3 size: 15 residues. Germline CDR1 and CDR2: LGHNT and FRNRAP. CDR3 in DNA: TGTGCTAGTGGTTGGACGGGGGGGCCTTCAGATACGCAGTATTTT. It is translated as CASGWTGGPSDTQYF. Full variable domain (missing parts from reference TRBV12-5 and TRBJ2-3): DARVTQTPRHKVTEMGQEVTMRCQPILGHNTVFWYRQTMMQGLELLAYFRNRAPLDDSGMPKDRFSAEMPDATLATLKIQPSEPRDSAVYFCASGWTGGPSDTQYFGPGTRLTVL.

V gene TRBV7-9 combines with J gene TRBJ2-7, with no clear D. The V end lost 3 bases, the J end lost 3 bases, and 15 bases lay between the germline ends. This CDR3 spans 15 amino acids. CDR1 is SEHNR and CDR2 is FQNEAQ in the germline V gene (reference sequence). CDR3 DNA sequence: TGTGCCAGCAGCTTCTCTGAGGCCCGTCACTACGAGCAGTACTTC. As protein: CASSFSEARHYEQYF.

This clonotype has just a few counts. The genes are TRBV11-1 and TRBJ2-3; D may be TRBD1 or TRBD2 (5 bases each). CDR3 size: 15 residues. Trimming removed 2 bases from V and 2 bases from J, with 11 bases in between. CDR1 and CDR2 (germline): SGHAT, FQDESV (reference sequence). The CDR3 region is CASSLWGTDTDTQYF. The CDR3 bases are TGTGCCAGCAGCTTATGGGGGACGGACACAGATACGCAGTATTTT.

This clonotype was counted a few times. The chain recombines TRBV10-3 with TRBJ2-1, with 7 bases aligning to TRBD2. V gave up 4 bases and J gave up 1 base; unmatched junction bases: 4. The germline gives CDR1 ENHRY, CDR2 SYGVKD. The length of the CDR3 is 15 residues. The CDR3 DNA reads as TGTGCCATCAGTGCACGGGACTATTCCTACAATGAGCAGTTCTTC. Its translation: CAISARDYSYNEQFF.

Only a few counts were recorded for this clonotype. At one of its ends the junction is not consistent with the germline gene, which may arise from a read error. The rearrangement joins TRBV5-1 to TRBJ2-2; TRBD1 might be the D (6 bases). The CDR3 length is 15 residues. In germline, CDR1 is SGHRS, CDR2 YFSETQ. The CDR3 here is CASRSVTGSTGELFF. CDR3 sequence (DNA): TGCGCCAGCAGGAGTGTAACAGGGAGCACCGGGGAGTTGTTTTTT. Complete variable domain (other parts from reference TRBV5-1 and TRBJ2-2): KAGVTQTPRYLIKTRGQQVTLSCSPISGHRSVSWYQQTPGQGLQFLFEYFSETQRNKGNFPGRFSGRQFSNSRSEMNVSTLELGDSALYLCASRSVTGSTGELFFGEGSRLTVL.

V and J are TRBV7-9 and TRBJ1-1; TRBD1 might be the D (5 bases). Between the trimmed V and J ends, which lost 5 bases and 2 bases, there was a span of 18 bases. The CDR3 loop spans 16 amino acids. Germline assignment: CDR1 SEHNR and CDR2 FQNEAQ (reference sequence). The CDR3 sequence: CASSPSLGTENTEAFF. CDR3 coding DNA: TGTGCCAGCAGCCCCTCCTTGGGGACGGAAAACACTGAAGCTTTCTTT. The whole variable domain, remainder taken from reference TRBV7-9 and TRBJ1-1, is DTGVSQNPRHKITKRGQNVTFRCDPISEHNRLYWYRQTLGQGPEFLTYFQNEAQLEKSRLLSDRFSAERPKGSFSTLEIQRTEQGDSAMYLCASSPSLGTENTEAFFGQGTRLTVV.

This rearrangement joins TRBV12-5 to TRBJ2-2, with D possibly being TRBD1 or TRBD2 (5 bases each). V lost 1 base to trimming and J lost 3 bases, with 9 bases between them. Germline assignment: CDR1 LGHNT and CDR2 FRNRAP. The CDR3 spans 15 residues. The CDR3 nucleotides read TGTGCTAGTGGTTTGGGACGAGGGGACACCGGGGAGCTGTTTTTT. This encodes CASGLGRGDTGELFF.